A selection of T cell receptor beta chains follows, all from one sample in a study of blood T cell repertoires in COVID-19. The protocol was immunoSEQ multiplex PCR, while the TCRdb copy is restricted to in-frame clones and leaves out a portion. Of roughly 400,000 clones listed, nearly 90% are singletons. Sequenced input: PBMCs or T cells enriched from blood (not recorded which). These receptors were collected from a middle-aged woman with acute COVID-19. Each CDR3 is given with its conserved first and last residue. D genes are given only for firm matches. The size entry is marked missing in some rows and otherwise reads once, few, many or a size class.

v_call	d_call	j_call	clone_size	cdr3_nt	cdr3_aa
TRBV7-9	TRBD1	TRBJ1-1	few	TGTGCCAGCAGCCGGGACAGGGACCACACTGAAGCTTTCTTT	CASSRDRDHTEAFF
TRBV18	TRBD1	TRBJ2-1	-	TGTGCCAGCTCACCAAGGGGGCGAGGCTCCTACAATGAGCAGTTCTTC	CASSPRGRGSYNEQFF
TRBV18	-	TRBJ2-1	-	TGTGCCAGCTCACCACAGGGAGAGTCTGAGCAGTTCTTC	CASSPQGESEQFF
TRBV5-1	-	TRBJ2-7	-	TGCGCCAGCAGCTTGGAGGGGTACGAGCAGTACTTC	CASSLEGYEQYF
TRBV7-2	-	TRBJ1-2	-	TGTGCCAGCAGCTTGCGACACAACTATGGCTACACCTTC	CASSLRHNYGYTF
TRBV3-1/TRBV3-2	-	TRBJ1-1	-	TGTGCCAGCAGCCGACCCGGGACAACGAACACTGAAGCTTTCTTT	CASSRPGTTNTEAFF
TRBV9	TRBD2	TRBJ2-1	-	TGTGCCAGCAGCGTAGGACTAGCGGGGGGCTCAGAACACAATGAGCAGTTCTTC	CASSVGLAGGSEHNEQFF
TRBV5-4	-	TRBJ1-6	few	TGTGCCAGCAGCCCCGGGACTAGAGGCTCACCCCTCCACTTT	CASSPGTRGSPLHF
TRBV19	-	TRBJ1-1	-	TGTGCCAGTAGTACATTAGAGGAGGGGACCGAAGCTTTCTTT	CASSTLEEGTEAFF
TRBV18	-	TRBJ1-6	once	TGTGCCAGCTCACCTTTGGACAGCTTTGCCTCCTATAATTCACCCCTCCACTTT	CASSPLDSFASYNSPLHF
TRBV6-5	-	TRBJ2-2	-	TGTGCCAGCAGCGGACAGCCTACCACCGGGGAGCTGTTTTTT	CASSGQPTTGELFF
TRBV25-1	TRBD1	TRBJ1-1	once	TGTGCCAGCAGCCGACAGGGATGGACTGAAGCTTTCTTT	CASSRQGWTEAFF
TRBV19	-	TRBJ1-2	-	TGTGCCAGTAGTGTGGGAGGAATGGATTATGGCTACACCTTC	CASSVGGMDYGYTF
TRBV30	-	TRBJ1-4	few	TGTGCCTGGAGTGTACGGTCACTATCTGAAAAACTGTTTTTT	CAWSVRSLSEKLFF
TRBV5-1	TRBD1	TRBJ1-3	once	TGCGCCAGCAGCTTGGGAGACAGGGGCTCTGGAAACACCATATATTTT	CASSLGDRGSGNTIYF
TRBV19	TRBD2	TRBJ2-1	once	TGTGCCAGTAGTACCCGGACTAGCGGGGCAGGGAATGAGCAGTTCTTC	CASSTRTSGAGNEQFF
TRBV10-3	TRBD1	TRBJ1-1	-	TGTGCCATCAGTCCGGACAGGGGTACTGAAGCTTTCTTT	CAISPDRGTEAFF
TRBV4-1	TRBD1	TRBJ2-7	-	TGCGCCAGCAGCCATCCTGGACAGGGTACCTACGAGCAGTACTTC	CASSHPGQGTYEQYF